This TCR beta chain was recovered during a study of graft-versus-host responses after intestinal transplantation. The wider study: Grafts were multivisceral, liver-intestinal, or isolated intestinal. Following induction with anti-thymocyte globulin, all recipients were given tacrolimus and steroids for about three years. Findings of the study overall: Early after transplant, HvG clones declined as circulating GvH clones peaked. GvH clones surfaced in recipient marrow, some emerging earlier in ileum or blood.

Concerning this clone: Its specificity is unknown.

CDR3 size: 14 residues. Germline assignment: CDR1 KGHSH and CDR2 LQKENI. The ends were cut back, 1 base at V and 0 bases at J, with 7 bases in the middle. Clones were sequenced by immunoSEQ multiplex PCR, and TCRdb holds only the in-frame ones, with some missing. The data hold about 48,000 clones, with 80% to 95% observed a single time. This chain connects TRBV18 to TRBJ2-7; no definite D call. This TCR was sampled from a human donor who was the organ donor for an intestinal transplant. The starting material was unstimulated CD4+ T cells sorted from spleen or lymph node cells, obtained before transplant. The CDR3: CASSPRRSSYEQYF. The CDR3 nucleotides read TGTGCCAGCTCACCACGGCGTAGCTCCTACGAGCAGTACTTC.